This entry describes one T cell receptor (beta chain). This sample is drawn from a study of STAT5B mutations in CD4+ large granular lymphocyte leukemia. The CDR3 length is 12 residues. Germline lookup yields CDR1 WNHNN and CDR2 SYGVQD (reference sequence). V was cut by 7 bases and J by 6 bases, with 12 bases left in between. Original processing methods: Productive clonotypes were detectable down to 2.59 x 10-5 frequency. Using immunoSEQ multiplex PCR, the repertoire was profiled, and TCRdb retains in-frame clones only, with some absent. D and trimming come from the DNA, and the V and J calls and clone size come from that table. The table has over 45,000 clones, approximately 70% seen once.

Sequencing input: CD4+ T cells from blood buffy coats. This TCR came from a human donor in good health. The chain combines TRBV10-1 with TRBJ1-2, with D maybe TRBD1 (5 bases). The CDR3 region has the DNA TGCGCCAGCAAGCGGCAGGGCGATGGCTACACCTTC. Encoded protein: CASKRQGDGYTF.